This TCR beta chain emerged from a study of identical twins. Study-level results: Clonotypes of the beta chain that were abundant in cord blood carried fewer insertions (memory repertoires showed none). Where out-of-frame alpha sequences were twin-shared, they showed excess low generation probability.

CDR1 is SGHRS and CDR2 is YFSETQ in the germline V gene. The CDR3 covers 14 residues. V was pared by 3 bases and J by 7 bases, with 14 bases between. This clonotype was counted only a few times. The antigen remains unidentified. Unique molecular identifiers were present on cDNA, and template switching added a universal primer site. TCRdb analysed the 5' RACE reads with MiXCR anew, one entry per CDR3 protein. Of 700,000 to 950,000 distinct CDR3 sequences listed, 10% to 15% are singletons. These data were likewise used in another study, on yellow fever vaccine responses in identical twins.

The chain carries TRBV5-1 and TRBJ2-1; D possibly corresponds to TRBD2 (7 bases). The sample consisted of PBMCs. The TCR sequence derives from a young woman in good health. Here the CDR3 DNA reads TGCGCCAGCAGCTGGGGGGGGGCGGGTAATGAGCAGTTCTTC. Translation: CASSWGGAGNEQFF.